This T cell receptor (beta chain) was sequenced for a study of T cell responses to AZD1222 COVID-19 vaccine. Study outcomes and limitations: Spike was spanned by vaccine-associated CD4 TCRs, which were dominant at 160-218 and 743-854. No day 14 peak samples; only post-peak repertoires were characterized. Baseline antibody screening turned up just a handful of seropositive AZD1222 recipients. Most donors were white British, females outnumbered males, and clonal diversity was possibly underestimated.

After removal of 4 bases from V and 2 bases from J, the junction contained 6 bases not matched to a gene. The CDR3 length is 14 residues. Germline V gives CDR1 GTSNPN, CDR2 SVGIG (reference sequence). Only in-frame clones appear in the TCRdb table, and some are missing; sequencing was by immunoSEQ multiplex PCR. This table has roughly 120,000 clones, 87% appearing once. With regard to this clone: Its matching antigen is unknown.

The clonotype comes from an adult in good health. Specimen: peripheral blood, collected on day 0 of AZD1222 vaccination. The rearrangement links TRBV30 to TRBJ2-3; 7 bases are a match to TRBD2. The chain's CDR3 is CAWIASGTTDTQYF. CDR3 in DNA: TGTGCCTGGATAGCGAGCGGGACCACAGATACGCAGTATTTT.